This is a list of T cell receptor beta chains from one sample in a study of blood T cell repertoires in COVID-19. Sequenced by immunoSEQ multiplex PCR; TCRdb stores in-frame clones only, minus some. The table shows 210,000 or so clones, with 80% to 90% occurring only once. Sequences were obtained from peripheral blood. The source of these receptors is a woman of 80 years or more with acute or convalescent COVID-19. CDR3s include the opening cysteine and the closing phenylalanine or tryptophan. The order of the fields is J gene, clone size, D gene, V gene, CDR3 protein, CDR3 DNA. The D gene is left open where the match is weak. Clone size, where shown, is once, few, many, or a class for clones that have expanded.

TRBJ1-2,few,-,TRBV11-2,CASSLEASPRGGYTF,TGTGCCAGCAGCTTAGAAGCCAGTCCCAGAGGAGGCTACACCTTC
TRBJ1-2,-,-,TRBV18,CASSPPSTGLFYGYTF,TGTGCCAGCTCACCACCGTCAACAGGGCTATTCTATGGCTACACCTTC
TRBJ1-1,few,TRBD1,TRBV19,CASTEVGTALGNTEAFF,TGTGCCAGTACTGAAGTTGGGACAGCTCTTGGGAACACTGAAGCTTTCTTT
TRBJ1-6,-,-,TRBV5-4,CASSLGAGGHNSPLHF,TGTGCCAGCAGCCTGGGAGCGGGGGGCCACAATTCACCCCTCCACTTT
TRBJ2-3,-,-,TRBV9,CASSVGLGDTQYF,TGTGCCAGCAGCGTAGGTCTAGGAGATACGCAGTATTTT
TRBJ2-7,-,TRBD1,TRBV24-1,CATSDSRQGLTYEQYF,TGTGCCACCAGTGACTCGCGACAGGGCCTGACCTACGAGCAGTACTTC
TRBJ1-3,-,TRBD1,TRBV19,CASSAPTGPGNTIYF,TGTGCCAGTAGTGCACCGACAGGGCCAGGAAACACCATATATTTT
TRBJ1-5,-,-,TRBV21-1,CASSRDRGNEQPQHF,TGTGCCAGCAGCCGGGACAGGGGTAATGAACAGCCCCAGCATTTT
TRBJ1-2,-,-,TRBV9,CASSVGSFQRGYTF,TGTGCCAGCAGCGTCGGGTCTTTTCAGAGGGGCTACACCTTC
TRBJ2-1,-,TRBD1,TRBV14,CASSQGGQGFYNEQFF,TGTGCCAGCAGCCAAGGGGGACAGGGTTTCTACAATGAGCAGTTCTTC
TRBJ1-2,few,-,TRBV6-5,CASSPPGSGYGYTF,TGTGCCAGCAGTCCTCCGGGCAGCGGCTATGGCTACACCTTC
TRBJ2-2,-,TRBD2,TRBV5-1,CASSLDGRYTGELFF,TGCGCCAGCAGCTTGGACGGGAGGTACACCGGGGAGCTGTTTTTT
TRBJ2-7,few,TRBD2,TRBV6-2/TRBV6-3,CASSLRYDLWTSGPSYEQYF,TGTGCCAGCAGCCTACGATACGATCTCTGGACTAGCGGGCCAAGCTACGAGCAGTACTTC
TRBJ2-7,-,-,TRBV20-1,CSASGGASQYF,TGCAGTGCTAGTGGAGGAGCGTCTCAGTACTTC
TRBJ1-6,-,-,TRBV28,CASSSGDSPLHF,TGTGCCAGCAGCTCAGGCGATTCACCCCTCCACTTT
TRBJ2-1,-,TRBD2,TRBV7-2,CASSNSGGSGEQFF,TGTGCCAGCAGCAATAGCGGGGGCTCGGGGGAGCAGTTCTTC
TRBJ2-7,-,TRBD2,TRBV18,CASSGLAGYEQYF,TGTGCCAGCTCGGGACTAGCGGGCTACGAGCAGTACTTC
TRBJ2-1,-,TRBD2,TRBV7-3,CASSLAATYNEQFF,TGTGCCAGCAGCCTAGCGGCTACCTACAATGAGCAGTTCTTC
TRBJ2-2,-,-,TRBV28,CASSFRGPLNTGELFF,TGTGCCAGCAGTTTTAGAGGCCCCCTGAACACCGGGGAGCTGTTTTTT
TRBJ2-5,-,TRBD2,TRBV19,CASTASGGETQYF,TGTGCCAGTACGGCTAGCGGAGGGGAGACCCAGTACTTC
TRBJ2-3,-,-,TRBV7-9,CASSGDSTDTQYF,TGTGCCAGCAGCGGGGACTCCACAGATACGCAGTATTTT
TRBJ2-7,-,TRBD1,TRBV6-2/TRBV6-3,CASSRRDSSYEQYF,TGTGCCAGCAGTAGACGGGACAGCTCCTACGAGCAGTACTTC
TRBJ2-1,-,TRBD2,TRBV7-6,CASSLVGTSGYNEQFF,TGTGCCAGCAGCTTAGTAGGGACTAGCGGCTACAATGAGCAGTTCTTC
TRBJ2-3,-,TRBD2,TRBV19,CASSLTSGVRDTQYF,TGTGCCAGTAGTCTAACTAGCGGAGTAAGGGATACGCAGTATTTT
TRBJ1-5,-,TRBD1,TRBV2,CASSPGGTAQHF,TGTGCCAGCAGTCCAGGCGGGACAGCCCAGCATTTT
TRBJ1-4,-,TRBD1,TRBV6-6,CASSYPPGTEGEKLFF,TGTGCCAGCAGTTACCCCCCCGGGACAGAGGGTGAAAAACTGTTTTTT
TRBJ2-1,once,TRBD1,TRBV7-2,CASSLAPGQGSEQFF,TGTGCCAGCAGCTTAGCGCCGGGACAGGGGAGTGAGCAGTTCTTC
TRBJ2-6,-,TRBD2,TRBV5-5,CASSLATSGVGVSGANVLTF,TGTGCCAGCAGCTTGGCGACTAGCGGTGTAGGCGTCTCTGGGGCCAACGTCCTGACTTTC
TRBJ2-7,-,-,TRBV20-1,CSASSSYEQYF,TGCAGTGCTAGCAGCTCCTACGAGCAGTACTTC
TRBJ1-5,-,-,TRBV19,CASSLQSDQPQHF,TGTGCCAGTAGCCTCCAGTCCGATCAGCCCCAGCATTTT
TRBJ2-3,-,-,TRBV3-1/TRBV3-2,CASSQDQGWTDTQYF,TGTGCCAGCAGCCAAGATCAGGGGTGGACAGATACGCAGTATTTT
TRBJ1-2,-,TRBD1,TRBV7-9,CASSPEGAGNYGYTF,TGTGCCAGCAGCCCGGAGGGGGCGGGTAACTATGGCTACACCTTC
TRBJ1-5,once,TRBD1,TRBV12-5,CASGGQGDSQPQHF,TGTGCTAGTGGGGGACAGGGCGACTCGCAGCCCCAGCATTTT
TRBJ2-2,-,-,TRBV7-8,CASSLSNGNTGELFF,TGTGCCAGCAGCCTTTCGAACGGGAACACCGGGGAGCTGTTTTTT
TRBJ2-5,-,-,TRBV7-9,CASSLANQGGETQYF,TGTGCCAGCAGCTTAGCGAACCAGGGAGGAGAGACCCAGTACTTC
TRBJ2-5,-,TRBD2,TRBV27,CASSLYASGRKETQYF,TGTGCCAGCAGTTTATACGCTAGCGGGAGGAAAGAGACCCAGTACTTC
TRBJ1-6,-,-,TRBV2,CASMVTEYPPLHF,TGTGCCAGCATGGTGACAGAATATCCACCCCTCCACTTT
TRBJ2-1,-,-,TRBV12-3/TRBV12-4,CASSFWPNEQFF,TGTGCCAGCAGTTTTTGGCCCAATGAGCAGTTCTTC
TRBJ2-3,-,TRBD1,TRBV29-1,CSGQQGASTDTQYF,TGCAGCGGTCAGCAGGGGGCCAGCACAGATACGCAGTATTTT
TRBJ1-2,-,-,TRBV19,CASSIMSSSYGYTF,TGTGCCAGTAGTATAATGAGCTCCTCCTATGGCTACACCTTC
TRBJ2-7,-,-,TRBV6-5,CASSYLYEQYF,TGTGCCAGCAGTTACCTCTACGAGCAGTACTTC
TRBJ2-5,-,-,TRBV19,CASSPPRGAGETQYF,TGTGCCAGTAGTCCTCCCAGGGGAGCGGGGGAGACCCAGTACTTC
TRBJ1-1,-,-,TRBV25-1,CASSHLADTEAFF,TGTGCCAGCAGTCACTTGGCGGACACTGAAGCTTTCTTT
TRBJ2-3,-,-,TRBV10-3,CAISESAAKDTQYF,TGTGCCATCAGTGAGTCGGCTGCCAAGGATACGCAGTATTTT
TRBJ2-5,-,TRBD1,TRBV19,CASSQSGTGAETQYF,TGTGCCAGTAGCCAATCCGGGACAGGGGCAGAGACCCAGTACTTC
TRBJ1-5,few,-,TRBV28,CASSSGGSSQPQHF,TGTGCCAGCAGCTCGGGGGGCTCGAGTCAGCCCCAGCATTTT
TRBJ2-2,few,TRBD2,TRBV4-2,CASSQGMLAGNTGELFF,TGTGCCAGCAGCCAAGGGATGCTAGCGGGGAACACCGGGGAGCTGTTTTTT
TRBJ2-6,-,-,TRBV6-6,CASSSLDSGANVLTF,TGTGCCAGCAGTTCTCTAGATTCTGGGGCCAACGTCCTGACTTTC
TRBJ2-3,few,TRBD2,TRBV10-3,CAISATGGSTDTQYF,TGTGCCATCAGTGCCACGGGGGGGAGCACAGATACGCAGTATTTT
TRBJ2-7,-,-,TRBV5-5,CASSLIPGNEQYF,TGTGCCAGCAGCTTGATTCCGGGGAACGAGCAGTACTTC
TRBJ1-6,few,-,TRBV11-2,CASSSGTRNSPLHF,TGTGCCAGCAGCTCCGGGACAAGAAATTCACCCCTCCACTTT
TRBJ2-1,once,TRBD2,TRBV6-5,CASREGLGLYNEQFF,TGTGCCAGTCGGGAGGGACTAGGCCTATACAATGAGCAGTTCTTC
TRBJ1-2,-,TRBD1,TRBV6-5,CASNRGQGKGYTF,TGTGCCAGTAATAGGGGACAGGGGAAAGGCTACACCTTC